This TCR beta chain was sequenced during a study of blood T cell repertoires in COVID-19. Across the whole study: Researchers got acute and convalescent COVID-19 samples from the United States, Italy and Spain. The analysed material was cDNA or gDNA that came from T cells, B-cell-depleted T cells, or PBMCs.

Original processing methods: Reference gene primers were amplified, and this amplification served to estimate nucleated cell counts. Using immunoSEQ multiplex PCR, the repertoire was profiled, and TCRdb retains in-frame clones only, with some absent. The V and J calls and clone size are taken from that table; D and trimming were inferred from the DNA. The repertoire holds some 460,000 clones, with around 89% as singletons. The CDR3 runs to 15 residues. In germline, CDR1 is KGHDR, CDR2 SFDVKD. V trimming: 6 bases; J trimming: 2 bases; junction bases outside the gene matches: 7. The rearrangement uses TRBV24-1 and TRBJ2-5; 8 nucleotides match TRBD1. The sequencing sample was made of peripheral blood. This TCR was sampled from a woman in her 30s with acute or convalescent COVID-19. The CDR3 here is CATSYGTGKQETQYF. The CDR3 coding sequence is TGTGCCACCAGTTACGGGACAGGAAAACAAGAGACCCAGTACTTC.